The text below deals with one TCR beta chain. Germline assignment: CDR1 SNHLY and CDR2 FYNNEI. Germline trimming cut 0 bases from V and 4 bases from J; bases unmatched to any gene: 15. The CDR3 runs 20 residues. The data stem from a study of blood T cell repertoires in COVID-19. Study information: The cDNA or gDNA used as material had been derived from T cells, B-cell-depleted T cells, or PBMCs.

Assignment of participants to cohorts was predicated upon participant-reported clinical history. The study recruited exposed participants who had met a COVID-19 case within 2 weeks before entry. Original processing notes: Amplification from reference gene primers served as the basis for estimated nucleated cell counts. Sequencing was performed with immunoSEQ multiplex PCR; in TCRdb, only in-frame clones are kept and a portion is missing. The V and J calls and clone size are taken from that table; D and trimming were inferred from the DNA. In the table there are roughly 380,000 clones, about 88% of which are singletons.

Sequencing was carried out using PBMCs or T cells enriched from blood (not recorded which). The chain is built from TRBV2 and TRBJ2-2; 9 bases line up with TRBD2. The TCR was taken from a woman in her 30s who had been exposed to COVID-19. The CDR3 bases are TGTGCCAGCAGTGAAGCGCTTCTTAGCGGGGGCCCCGGGGGCACCGGGGAGCTGTTTTTT. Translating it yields CASSEALLSGGPGGTGELFF. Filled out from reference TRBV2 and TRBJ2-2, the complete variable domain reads EPEVTQTPSHQVTQMGQEVILRCVPISNHLYFYWYRQILGQKVEFLVSFYNNEISEKSEIFDDQFSVERPDGSNFTLKIRSTKLEDSAMYFCASSEALLSGGPGGTGELFFGEGSRLTVL.